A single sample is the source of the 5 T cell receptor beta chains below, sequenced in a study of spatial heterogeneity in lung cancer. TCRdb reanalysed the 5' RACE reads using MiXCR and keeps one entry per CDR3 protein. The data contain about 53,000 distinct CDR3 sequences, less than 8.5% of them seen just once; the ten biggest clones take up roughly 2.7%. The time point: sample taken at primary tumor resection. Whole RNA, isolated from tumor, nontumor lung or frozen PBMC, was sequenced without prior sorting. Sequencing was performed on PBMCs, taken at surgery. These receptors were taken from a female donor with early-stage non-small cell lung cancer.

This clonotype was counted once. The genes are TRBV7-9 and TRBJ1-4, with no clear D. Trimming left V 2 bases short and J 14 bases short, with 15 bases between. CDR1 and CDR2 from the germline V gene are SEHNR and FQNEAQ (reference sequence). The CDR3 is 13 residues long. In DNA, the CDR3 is TGTGCCAGCAGCTTACGCGAAACCCGTTGGCTGTTTTTT. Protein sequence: CASSLRETRWLFF.

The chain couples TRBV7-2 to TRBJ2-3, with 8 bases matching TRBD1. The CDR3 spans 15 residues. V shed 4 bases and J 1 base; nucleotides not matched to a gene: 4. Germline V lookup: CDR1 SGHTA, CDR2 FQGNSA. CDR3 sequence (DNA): TGTGCCAGCAGCTGGACAGGGATGGGCACAGATACGCAGTATTTT. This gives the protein CASSWTGMGTDTQYF.

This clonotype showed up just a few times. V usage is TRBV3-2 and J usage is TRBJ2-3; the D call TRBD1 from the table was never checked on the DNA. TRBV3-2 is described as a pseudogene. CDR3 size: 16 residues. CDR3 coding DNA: TGTGCCAGCAGCCAAGAGGGACAGGGCTCCACAGATACGCAGTATTTT. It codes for CASSQEGQGSTDTQYF.

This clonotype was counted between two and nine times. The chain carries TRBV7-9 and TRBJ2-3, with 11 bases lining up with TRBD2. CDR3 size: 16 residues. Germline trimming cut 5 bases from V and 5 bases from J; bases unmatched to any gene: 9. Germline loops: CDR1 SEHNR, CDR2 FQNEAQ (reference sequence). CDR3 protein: CASSTLSGGAGDTQYF. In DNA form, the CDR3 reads TGTGCCAGCAGCACTCTTAGCGGGGGGGCCGGAGATACGCAGTATTTT.

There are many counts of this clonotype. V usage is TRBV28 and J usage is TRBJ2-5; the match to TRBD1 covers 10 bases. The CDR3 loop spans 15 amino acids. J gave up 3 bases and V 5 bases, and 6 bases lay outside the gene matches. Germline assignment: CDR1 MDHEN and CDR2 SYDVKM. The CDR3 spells CASSPSGTGEETQYF. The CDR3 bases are TGTGCCAGCAGTCCATCCGGGACAGGGGAAGAGACCCAGTACTTC.